These T cell receptor beta chains were read from a single sample in a study of blood T cell repertoires in COVID-19. Method: immunoSEQ multiplex PCR; TCRdb's copy keeps in-frame clones and lacks some. The data show some 230,000 clones, approximately 83% seen once. The sequenced material came from peripheral blood. Source of these receptors: a woman between 25 and 40 years old who had recovered from COVID-19. CDR3s include the opening cysteine and the closing phenylalanine or tryptophan. The D gene is left open where the match is weak. For some rows the clone size is stated as once, few or many, or as a class when expanded; others skip it.

>TRBD1|TRBV9|-|TRBJ2-7
TGTGCCAGCAGCCTATCGCAGGGGGCCGCCTACGAGCAGTACTTC
CASSLSQGAAYEQYF
>-|TRBV28|few|TRBJ1-1
TGTGCCAGCAGTTTATACGCAGTCACTGAAGCTTTCTTT
CASSLYAVTEAFF
>-|TRBV9|-|TRBJ2-1
TGTGCCAGCAGCGCGGGGACAAGAATGTATGAGCAGTTCTTC
CASSAGTRMYEQFF
>TRBD2|TRBV11-1|-|TRBJ2-5
TGTGCCAGCAGCTTAGGACTAGCGGGAGTCCCAGAGACCCAGTACTTC
CASSLGLAGVPETQYF
>TRBD2|TRBV7-9|once|TRBJ2-5
TGTGCCAGCGTAGCGGGAAGGGAGACCCAGTACTTC
CASVAGRETQYF
>TRBD1|TRBV7-9|-|TRBJ1-1
TGTGCCAGCAGGTATCCGGGACAGGGGATTGACACTGAAGCTTTCTTT
CASRYPGQGIDTEAFF
>TRBD1|TRBV6-5|-|TRBJ2-1
TGTGCCAGCAGCCGACAGGGGGACTACAATGAGCAGTTCTTC
CASSRQGDYNEQFF
>TRBD2|TRBV2|-|TRBJ2-2
TGTGCCAGCAGTGAAGCGCTGGGGAGGGGACGAACCGGGGAGCTGTTTTTT
CASSEALGRGRTGELFF
>-|TRBV4-1|-|TRBJ1-6
TGCGCCAGCAGCCAAGAGGGCGGGCGGAAGAATTCACCCCTCCACTTT
CASSQEGGRKNSPLHF
>TRBD1|TRBV5-8|-|TRBJ1-5
TGTGCCAGCAGCCTAGGAGGGGGCCGGCAGCCCCAGCATTTT
CASSLGGGRQPQHF
>TRBD1|TRBV9|-|TRBJ2-1
TGTGCCAGCAGCGCACCCGGGACAGGGAATAGTAATGAGCAGTTCTTC
CASSAPGTGNSNEQFF
>-|TRBV12-3/TRBV12-4|-|TRBJ1-5
TGTGCCAGCAGTTTAGCGGGGCAACAGCCCCAGCATTTT
CASSLAGQQPQHF
>-|TRBV7-6|once|TRBJ2-5
TGTGCCAGCAGCTTAAGCCAGGGCGGAGAGACCCAGTACTTC
CASSLSQGGETQYF
>-|TRBV10-1|-|TRBJ2-7
TGCGCCAGCAAAGGGCCGGCGGGGGAGCAGTACTTC
CASKGPAGEQYF
>TRBD1|TRBV27|-|TRBJ1-2
TGTGCCAGCAGGGGGACAGGGGGCCGGGGTGGCTACACCTTC
CASRGTGGRGGYTF
>TRBD1|TRBV9|once|TRBJ2-7
TGTGCCAGCAGCGCCCTCCCGGGACAGGGGTCGAACGAGCAGTACTTC
CASSALPGQGSNEQYF
>TRBD1|TRBV19|-|TRBJ1-1
TGTGCCAGTAGTATAGCTTTACAGGGGGTCGGCACTGAAGCTTTCTTT
CASSIALQGVGTEAFF
>TRBD1|TRBV3-1/TRBV3-2|-|TRBJ1-3
TGTGCCAGCAGCCAAAGAAAGGGGGCAGGGGGTAACACCATATATTTT
CASSQRKGAGGNTIYF
>-|TRBV4-1|-|TRBJ2-1
TGCGCCAGCAGCCAGGGAGGAAGCTCCTACAATGAGCAGTTCTTC
CASSQGGSSYNEQFF
>-|TRBV6-5|-|TRBJ2-1
TGTGCCAGCAGTTATTACGGTGAGAATGAGCAGTTCTTC
CASSYYGENEQFF
>-|TRBV5-1|-|TRBJ2-3
TGCGCCAGCAGCTCACAAAGTGCAGATACGCAGTATTTT
CASSSQSADTQYF
>TRBD1|TRBV25-1|-|TRBJ1-2
TGTGCCAGCAGTGAAATGCAGGGGGCGGGAAATGGCTACACCTTC
CASSEMQGAGNGYTF
>-|TRBV5-6|-|TRBJ1-4
TGTGCCAGCAGCTTGCTTGCAACTAATGAAAAACTGTTTTTT
CASSLLATNEKLFF
>TRBD1|TRBV3-1/TRBV3-2|-|TRBJ2-7
TGTGCCAGCAGCCCTTGGGACAGGACTTACGAGCAGTACTTC
CASSPWDRTYEQYF
>TRBD1|TRBV5-1|-|TRBJ1-2
TGCGCCAGCAGCTTGGAAGGGGACAGTTATGGCTACACCTTC
CASSLEGDSYGYTF
>-|TRBV3-1/TRBV3-2|-|TRBJ2-3
TGTGCCAGCAGCCAAGATCGGCGGGTTAGCACAGATACGCAGTATTTT
CASSQDRRVSTDTQYF
>-|TRBV7-3|-|TRBJ2-5
TGTGCCAGCAGCTTATCTGGAGGTGTGACGGCGGGAGAGACCCAGTACTTC
CASSLSGGVTAGETQYF
>TRBD1|TRBV30|-|TRBJ2-7
TGTGCCTGGTCTGGGACAGGGAGGCACGAGCAGTACTTC
CAWSGTGRHEQYF
>TRBD2|TRBV28|-|TRBJ2-7
TGTGCCAGCAGGGGACTAGCGGGAGCCCCCTACGAGCAGTACTTC
CASRGLAGAPYEQYF
>-|TRBV6-2/TRBV6-3|-|TRBJ2-7
TGTGCCAGCAGTTACTCGTCCCCGTACGAGCAGTACTTC
CASSYSSPYEQYF
>TRBD2|TRBV24-1|-|TRBJ2-1
TGTGCCACCTCGCAGGGGGGACTAGCGGTGAATGAGCAGTTCTTC
CATSQGGLAVNEQFF
>TRBD1|TRBV15|-|TRBJ2-1
TGTGCCACCAGCCCCCGAGACAGGGGAGAAAGTGAGCAGTTCTTC
CATSPRDRGESEQFF
>-|TRBV18|-|TRBJ1-4
TGTGCCAGCTCATTTACGCGGGGGGAAAAACTGTTTTTT
CASSFTRGEKLFF
>-|TRBV28|-|TRBJ1-5
TGTGCCAGCAAAGGAGGGGTTAGCAATCAGCCCCAGCATTTT
CASKGGVSNQPQHF
>TRBD2|TRBV9|-|TRBJ2-7
TGTGCCAGCAGCTTCGGGACTAGCGGGAGTTACTCTTCCCACGAGCAGTACTTC
CASSFGTSGSYSSHEQYF
>TRBD1|TRBV27|-|TRBJ2-7
TGTGCCAGCAGTTCTCACAGGGGAAATGAGCAGTACTTC
CASSSHRGNEQYF
>TRBD1|TRBV28|-|TRBJ2-7
TGTGCCAGCAGTCTACAACCGGGACAGGCCCGCTACGAGCAGTACTTC
CASSLQPGQARYEQYF
>TRBD2|TRBV29-1|-|TRBJ2-3
TGCAGCGTGGGCTATAGCGGGAGCCGGGCAGATACGCAGTATTTT
CSVGYSGSRADTQYF
>-|TRBV28|-|TRBJ2-2
TGTGCCAGCAGTTTTGCAGTTACCGGGGAGCTGTTTTTT
CASSFAVTGELFF
>TRBD2|TRBV19|-|TRBJ2-1
TGTGCCAGCCAGCGGGAGGGTTCCCCCAATGAGCAGTTCTTC
CASQREGSPNEQFF
>TRBD1|TRBV28|-|TRBJ1-1
TGTGCCAGCAGTTTACTGGCAGGGGGCACTGAAGCTTTCTTT
CASSLLAGGTEAFF
>-|TRBV5-4|-|TRBJ2-2
TGTGCCAGCAGTTTGGACAGATACACCGGGGAGCTGTTTTTT
CASSLDRYTGELFF
>-|TRBV7-9|-|TRBJ2-3
TGTGCCAGCAGCTTAGAAGGCGGGACTGGAGATACGCAGTATTTT
CASSLEGGTGDTQYF
>-|TRBV4-1|-|TRBJ2-5
TGCGCCAGCAGCCAGGGGGGCCAAGAGACCCAGTACTTC
CASSQGGQETQYF